These 26 T cell receptor beta chains came from one sample sequenced in a study of blood T cell repertoires in COVID-19. Measured with immunoSEQ multiplex PCR; TCRdb has only the in-frame clones, and not every one. Of about 240,000 clones listed, about 86% are singletons. The sequenced sample consisted of PBMCs or T cells enriched from blood (not recorded which). Every receptor here comes from a woman aged 40 to 49 with acute COVID-19.

V gene TRBV7-9 combines with J gene TRBJ2-1; a possible D gene is TRBD2 (5 bases). The CDR3 runs 16 residues. V lost 8 bases, J lost 1 base, and 18 bases lay in between. Per germline, CDR1 SEHNR and CDR2 FQNEAQ (reference sequence). The CDR3 region has the DNA TGTGCCAGCCAAACGAGGAAGGGAGAATCCTACAATGAGCAGTTCTTC. It codes for CASQTRKGESYNEQFF.

CDR3 residues: CASSYLRGDNEQFF. CDR3 sequence (DNA): TGTGCCAGCAGTTACCTCCGGGGGGACAATGAGCAGTTCTTC. The genes are TRBV6-5 and TRBJ2-1; 7 positions agree with TRBD2. The germline gives CDR1 MNHEY, CDR2 SVGAGI. The CDR3 consists of 14 residues. Germline trimming cut 2 bases from V and 5 bases from J; bases unmatched to any gene: 3.

The genes are TRBV5-6 and TRBJ2-3; maybe TRBD2 (6 bases). Between the trimmed V and J ends, which lost 0 bases and 3 bases, there was a span of 11 bases. The length of the CDR3 is 15 residues. In germline, CDR1 is SGHDT, CDR2 YYEEEE. Written as DNA, the CDR3 is TGTGCCAGCAGCTTGGAACGGGAGTGGACAGATACGCAGTATTTT. Its translation: CASSLEREWTDTQYF. The full variable domain, in which reference TRBV5-6 and TRBJ2-3 provide the parts outside the CDR3, is DAGVTQSPTHLIKTRGQQVTLRCSPKSGHDTVSWYQQALGQGPQFIFQYYEEEERQRGNFPDRFSGHQFPNYSSELNVNALLLGDSALYLCASSLEREWTDTQYFGPGTRLTVL.

The chain links TRBV27 to TRBJ2-1, with 12 bases that match TRBD2. This CDR3 comprises 15 residues. In germline, CDR1 is MNHEY, CDR2 SMNVEV (reference sequence). Trimming at V came to 3 bases and at J to 8 bases, leaving 5 bases not matched to a gene. DNA of the CDR3: TGTGCCAGCAGTTTGACTAGCGGGAGTAACTATGAGCAGTTCTTC. Its translation: CASSLTSGSNYEQFF.

The genes are TRBV28 and TRBJ1-5, with 7 bases that match TRBD1. V was clipped by 3 bases and J by 2 bases; unmatched bases: 7. From germline, CDR1 is MDHEN and CDR2 SYDVKM. The CDR3 has 16 amino acids. CDR3 sequence (DNA): TGTGCCAGCAGTTTGATTGGACAGGTGGGCAATCAGCCCCAGCATTTT. It yields the protein CASSLIGQVGNQPQHF.

The chain combines TRBV13 with TRBJ2-1; D call uncertain. The germline V and J ends were trimmed by 1 base and 9 bases, with 10 bases remaining between them. The CDR3 sequence is 13 residues long. The germline V gene encodes CDR1 PRHDT and CDR2 FYEKMQ (reference sequence). The CDR3 spells CASSLEISLEQFF. CDR3 DNA: TGTGCCAGCAGCTTAGAGATTAGTCTTGAGCAGTTCTTC.

This clone was picked up many times. The chain employs TRBV10-3 and TRBJ2-1, with 7 bases identical to TRBD2. This CDR3 comprises 14 residues. Germline assignment: CDR1 ENHRY and CDR2 SYGVKD. The junction had 6 bases not matched to a gene; V was cut back by 5 bases and J by 5 bases. This chain's CDR3 is CAISTGLRNNEQFF. The CDR3 DNA reads TGTGCCATCAGTACGGGACTAAGAAACAATGAGCAGTTCTTC.

This sequence joins TRBV5-1 and TRBJ1-2, with D perhaps TRBD1 (5 bases). Germline V gene sequence: CDR1 SGHRS, CDR2 YFSETQ. This CDR3 contains 14 residues. The V end was cut by 4 bases, the J end by 4 bases, with 14 bases between. The CDR3 region has the DNA TGCGCCAGCAGCCCCGGGGACTTGAGCTATGGCTACACCTTC. It encodes CASSPGDLSYGYTF.

The V gene is TRBV5-1, the J gene TRBJ2-7, with 10 bases matching TRBD2. The germline V gene has CDR1 SGHRS and CDR2 YFSETQ. The CDR3 consists of 14 residues. V lost 4 bases and J lost 2; bases outside the gene matches: 3. In DNA, the CDR3 is TGCGCCAGCAGCACCACTAGCGGGACCTACGAGCAGTACTTC. Translation: CASSTTSGTYEQYF. Full variable domain (missing parts from reference TRBV5-1 and TRBJ2-7): KAGVTQTPRYLIKTRGQQVTLSCSPISGHRSVSWYQQTPGQGLQFLFEYFSETQRNKGNFPGRFSGRQFSNSRSEMNVSTLELGDSALYLCASSTTSGTYEQYFGPGTRLTVT.

The chain uses TRBV11-2 and TRBJ2-3; D gene unclear. Trimming removed 0 bases from V and 5 bases from J, with 15 bases in between. Germline V gene lookup returns CDR1 SGHAT and CDR2 FQNNGV. The CDR3 contains 16 residues. The CDR3 is CASSLDLAVNGDTQYF. The CDR3 coding sequence is TGTGCCAGCAGCTTAGATCTGGCTGTCAATGGAGATACGCAGTATTTT.

The table lists this clone with a count of one. The chain carries TRBV3-1 (or the pseudogene TRBV3-2) and TRBJ2-1, with a weak D call TRBD1 (5 bases). V lost 1 base to trimming and J lost 9 bases, with 13 bases between them. The CDR3 extends over 14 amino acids. The germline V gene encodes CDR1 LGHDT and CDR2 YNNKEL (reference sequence). The CDR3 protein is CASSQVEGASEQFF. DNA of the CDR3: TGTGCCAGCAGCCAAGTGGAAGGGGCGAGTGAGCAGTTCTTC.

With respect to this clone: The sample carries other DNA sequences with the same CDR3. The CDR3 nucleotides are TGTGCCAGCAGTCCACAGGGAGATGAGCAGTACTTC. Protein product: CASSPQGDEQYF. This chain joins TRBV6-5 and TRBJ2-7; D is possibly TRBD1 (6 bases). The CDR3 covers 12 residues. V was shortened by 5 bases and J by 7 bases, with 12 bases between the two germline ends. Germline CDR1 is MNHEY and CDR2 is SVGAGI.

CDR3: CASKNLANEQFF. DNA of the CDR3: TGTGCCAGCAAGAACCTAGCCAATGAGCAGTTCTTC. The chain is built from TRBV19 and TRBJ2-1, with a tentative D call TRBD2 (5 bases). Germline V gene data show CDR1 as LNHDA and CDR2 as SQIVND (reference sequence). The CDR3 runs 12 residues. The germline V and J ends were trimmed by 9 bases and 6 bases, with 12 bases remaining between them.

Only one count was recorded for this clone. The chain uses TRBV7-9 and TRBJ2-7; TRBD2 is a possible D gene (6 bases). This CDR3 has 14 residues. The germline V and J ends were trimmed by 9 bases and 1 base, with 16 bases remaining between them. Germline CDR1 is SEHNR and CDR2 is FQNEAQ (reference sequence). The CDR3 bases are TGTGCCAGTACGGAGGCTGGAGGGTCCTACGAGCAGTACTTC. Amino acids: CASTEAGGSYEQYF.

This clone was detected a few times. CDR3 nucleotides: TGTGCCAGCAGCACACAAAATGAGCAGTTCTTC. Protein: CASSTQNEQFF. This chain connects TRBV9 to TRBJ2-1; unclear D gene. This CDR3 comprises 11 residues. CDR1 SGDLS and CDR2 YYNGEE come from the germline V gene. The V end lost 4 bases, the J end lost 7 bases, and 6 bases lay between the germline ends.

This chain links TRBV18 with TRBJ1-5, with D possibly being TRBD1 (5 bases). Germline V gene data show CDR1 as KGHSH and CDR2 as LQKENI. CDR3 length: 14 amino acids. Trimming removed 3 bases at V and 2 bases at J, with 8 bases between. The CDR3 DNA sequence: TGTGCCAGCTCACCTGGAGGGGGCAATCAGCCCCAGCATTTT. Residues: CASSPGGGNQPQHF. The full variable domain, with the rest looked up from reference TRBV18 and TRBJ1-5, is NAGVMQNPRHLVRRRGQEARLRCSPMKGHSHVYWYRQLPEEGLKFMVYLQKENIIDESGMPKERFSAEFPKEGPSILRIQQVVRGDSAAYFCASSPGGGNQPQHFGDGTRLSIL.

The chain couples TRBV9 to TRBJ2-1, with a possible D match to TRBD2 (6 bases). Germline V CDR1 and CDR2: SGDLS, YYNGEE. V lost 4 bases and J lost 9, with 20 bases in between. The CDR3 runs 15 residues. In DNA, the CDR3 is TGTGCCAGCAGCTTCCGGGACTCAAGAGAGAGTGAGCAGTTCTTC. It is translated as CASSFRDSRESEQFF. Using reference TRBV9 and TRBJ2-1 for the parts outside the CDR3, the full variable domain is DSGVTQTPKHLITATGQRVTLRCSPRSGDLSVYWYQQSLDQGLQFLIQYYNGEERAKGNILERFSAQQFPDLHSELNLSSLELGDSALYFCASSFRDSRESEQFFGPGTRLTVL.

This chain uses TRBV6-5 with TRBJ2-7; 15 bases agree with TRBD2. In germline, CDR1 is MNHEY, CDR2 SVGAGI. The ends lost 6 bases at V and 3 bases at J; junction bases unmatched: 3. The CDR3 is 15 amino acids. CDR3 protein: CASRKGLAGGYEQYF. Here the CDR3 DNA reads TGTGCCAGCAGAAAGGGACTAGCGGGGGGCTACGAGCAGTACTTC.

The CDR3 nucleotides read TGTGCCAGCAGCCCCCCGACTAGCGGGAGAGACACCGGGGAGCTGTTTTTT. It translates to CASSPPTSGRDTGELFF. The chain links TRBV11-3 to TRBJ2-2, with TRBD2 matching 12 bases. This CDR3 spans 17 amino acids. Germline CDR1 reads SGHNT; CDR2 reads YENEEA. J was trimmed by 3 bases and V by 5 bases; bases with no gene match: 7.

The chain is built from TRBV5-4 and TRBJ1-1; 9 nucleotides align to TRBD1. CDR3 length: 15 residues. The ends lost 4 bases at V and 1 base at J; junction bases unmatched: 5. Germline CDR1 SGHNT, CDR2 YYREEE (reference sequence). Written as DNA, the CDR3 is TGTGCCAGCAGCCTAAGACAGGGGGGGAACACTGAAGCTTTCTTT. This translates into CASSLRQGGNTEAFF.

The chain recombines TRBV7-8 with TRBJ2-1; unclear D gene. The CDR3 is 13 residues long. CDR1 and CDR2 (germline): SGHVS, FQNEAQ. V lost 5 bases and J lost 6, with 11 bases in between. CDR3 sequence: CASSPVRVNEQFF. The DNA for the CDR3 is TGTGCCAGCAGCCCCGTTCGGGTCAATGAGCAGTTCTTC.

The CDR3 DNA is TGTGCCACCACCAGGATAAACACTGAAGCTTTCTTT. It translates to CATTRINTEAFF. The J gene is TRBJ1-1, the V gene TRBV24-1; D remains ambiguous. The germline gives CDR1 KGHDR, CDR2 SFDVKD. The V gene lost 8 bases and the J gene lost 2 bases, with 8 bases spanning the gap. The CDR3 loop spans 12 amino acids.

V gene TRBV6-2 or TRBV6-3 combines with J gene TRBJ2-4; tentatively, D is TRBD2 (6 bases). This CDR3 contains 15 residues. Looked up from germline, CDR1 is MNHEY and CDR2 is SVGEGT. The V and J ends lost 4 bases and 3 bases respectively, with 13 bases between them. CDR3 bases: TGTGCCAGCAGTTTGGCTAGCGTGAACAAAAACATTCAGTACTTC. It yields the protein CASSLASVNKNIQYF.

The gene calls are TRBV6-5 and TRBJ2-7; no definite D call. The CDR3 has 14 amino acids. Germline V CDR1 and CDR2: MNHEY, SVGAGI. Deletions cut 5 bases from V and 0 bases from J, with 11 bases between. CDR3 amino acids: CASSRNFNSYEQYF. CDR3 DNA: TGTGCCAGCAGTCGAAACTTTAACTCCTACGAGCAGTACTTC.

V gene TRBV5-1 combines with J gene TRBJ1-1; 12 nucleotides agree with TRBD1. This CDR3 has 17 amino acids. Germline values: CDR1 SGHRS, CDR2 YFSETQ. J lost 4 bases, V lost 0 bases, and 7 bases had no gene match. CDR3 region: CASSLGDRGLAGTEAFF. CDR3 DNA: TGCGCCAGCAGCTTGGGGGACAGGGGGCTTGCAGGCACTGAAGCTTTCTTT.

This clone has just a few counts. The rearrangement links TRBV5-1 to TRBJ1-5, with a weak D call TRBD1 (5 bases). Germline-derived CDR1 and CDR2 are SGHRS and YFSETQ. The CDR3 is made up of 13 amino acids. V lost 0 bases and J 10 bases, leaving 11 bases between the germline ends. The CDR3 nucleotides read TGCGCCAGCAGCTTGGACAGGTTTTCTCCCCAGCATTTT. It yields the protein CASSLDRFSPQHF. Supplemented by reference TRBV5-1 and TRBJ1-5, the full variable domain reads KAGVTQTPRYLIKTRGQQVTLSCSPISGHRSVSWYQQTPGQGLQFLFEYFSETQRNKGNFPGRFSGRQFSNSRSEMNVSTLELGDSALYLCASSLDRFSPQHFGDGTRLSIL.